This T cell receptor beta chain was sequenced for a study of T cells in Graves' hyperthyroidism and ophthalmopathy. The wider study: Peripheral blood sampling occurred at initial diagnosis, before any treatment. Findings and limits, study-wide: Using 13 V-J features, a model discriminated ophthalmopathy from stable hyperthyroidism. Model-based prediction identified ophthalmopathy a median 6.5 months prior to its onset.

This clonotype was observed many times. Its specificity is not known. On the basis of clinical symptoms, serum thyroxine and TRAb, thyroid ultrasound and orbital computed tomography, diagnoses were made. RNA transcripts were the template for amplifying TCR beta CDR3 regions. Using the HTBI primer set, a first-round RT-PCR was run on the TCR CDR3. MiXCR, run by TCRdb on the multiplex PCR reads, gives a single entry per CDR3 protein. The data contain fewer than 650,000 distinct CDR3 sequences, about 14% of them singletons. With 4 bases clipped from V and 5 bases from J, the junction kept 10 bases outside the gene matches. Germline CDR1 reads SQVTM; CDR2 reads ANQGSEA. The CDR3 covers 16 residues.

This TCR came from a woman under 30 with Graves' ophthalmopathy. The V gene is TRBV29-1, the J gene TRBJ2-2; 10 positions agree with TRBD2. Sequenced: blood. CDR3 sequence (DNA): TGCAGCGTTGCGCTTCTAGCGGGAGAGTTAACCGGGGAGCTGTTTTTT. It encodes CSVALLAGELTGELFF.